The rows below give T cell receptor beta chains drawn from one sample of a study of regulatory T cells in long-lasting Graves disease. TCRdb re-called the multiplex PCR reads with MiXCR, one entry per CDR3 protein. Of hundreds of thousands of distinct CDR3 sequences listed, more than 15% were seen once; the top ten hold around 25%. This sample also belongs to another study, concerning T cells in Graves' hyperthyroidism and ophthalmopathy.

This specimen was peripheral blood mononuclear cells (PBMCs), taken at new diagnosis, from a patient treated with antithyroid drugs. The source is a middle-aged woman with Graves disease. CDR3s include the opening cysteine and the closing phenylalanine or tryptophan. The D gene is left open where the match is weak. Rows give clone size only sometimes, using once, few, many, or a class for an expanded clone.

cdr3_aa cdr3_nt clone_size cdr3_length j_call d_call v_call
CASSEMWTEAFF TGTGCCAGCAGTGAGATGTGGACTGAAGCTTTCTTT many 12 TRBJ1-1 . TRBV6-2/TRBV6-3
CSVDGQGAGYNYGYTF TGCAGCGTCGATGGACAGGGGGCAGGGTATAACTATGGCTACACCTTC . 16 TRBJ1-2 TRBD1 TRBV29-1
CASSQLSGGEQFF TGTGCCAGCAGCCAGTTAAGCGGGGGTGAGCAGTTCTTC many 13 TRBJ2-1 TRBD2 TRBV3-1
CASRRDGLYYGYTF TGTGCCAGTAGGAGGGACGGATTATACTATGGCTACACCTTC . 14 TRBJ1-2 . TRBV19
CASSLAASNQPQHF TGTGCCAGCAGCTTAGCTGCCAGTAATCAGCCCCAGCATTTT . 14 TRBJ1-5 . TRBV7-9
CASSERESRYENEQFF TGTGCCAGCAGCGAGAGGGAAAGCCGGTACGAAAATGAGCAGTTCTTC few 16 TRBJ2-1 . TRBV9
CASSTGTSGGTDTQYF TGCGCCAGCAGCACCGGGACTAGCGGGGGCACAGATACGCAGTATTTT . 16 TRBJ2-3 TRBD2 TRBV5-1
CSARTGGRDEQFF TGCAGTGCTAGAACGGGGGGCAGGGACGAGCAGTTCTTC many 13 TRBJ2-1 . TRBV20-1
CASSLRGWGIAEAFF TGTGCCAGCAGTTTAAGGGGCTGGGGGATCGCTGAAGCTTTCTTT . 15 TRBJ1-1 . TRBV27
CASSSSGTTSTDTQYF TGTGCCAGCAGCAGCAGCGGGACAACTAGCACAGATACGCAGTATTTT . 16 TRBJ2-3 . TRBV7-9
CASSSETGVFF TGCGCCAGCAGCTCCGAGACAGGGGTGTTCTTC many 11 TRBJ2-1 TRBD1 TRBV5-1
CASSLGQGVVNQPQHF TGTGCCAGCAGTTTGGGACAGGGGGTTGTCAATCAGCCCCAGCATTTT . 16 TRBJ1-5 TRBD1 TRBV28
CARPGTGGYEQYF TGTGCCAGACCGGGGACAGGGGGCTACGAGCAGTACTTC many 13 TRBJ2-7 TRBD1 TRBV2
CASRLTSGGARYEQYF TGTGCCAGTAGGCTAACTAGCGGGGGAGCACGCTACGAGCAGTACTTC . 16 TRBJ2-7 TRBD2 TRBV19
CASSSDLLQPQHF TGTGCCAGCTCATCGGATCTCTTACAGCCCCAGCATTTT few 13 TRBJ1-5 . TRBV18
CASSSGGRQETQYF TGTGCCAGCAGTTCTGGGGGGAGGCAAGAGACCCAGTACTTC few 14 TRBJ2-5 . TRBV13
CASSLANDENEQFF TGTGCCAGCAGCTTAGCGAACGACGAAAATGAGCAGTTCTTC many 14 TRBJ2-1 . TRBV11-2
CASSLERLGGDEQFF TGTGCCAGCAGCTTAGAGAGGCTAGGTGGCGATGAGCAGTTCTTC . 15 TRBJ2-1 . TRBV7-9
CSARETETEAFF TGCAGTGCTAGAGAGACAGAGACTGAAGCTTTCTTT many 12 TRBJ1-1 . TRBV20-1
CASTKEGGTEAFF TGTGCCAGCACAAAGGAGGGGGGCACTGAAGCTTTCTTT many 13 TRBJ1-1 . TRBV6-1
CASSQWDEQYF TGTGCCAGCAGCCAATGGGACGAGCAGTACTTC many 11 TRBJ2-7 . TRBV3-1
CSASSLAGSTDTQYF TGCAGTGCTAGCTCTCTAGCGGGGAGCACAGATACGCAGTATTTT . 15 TRBJ2-3 TRBD2 TRBV20-1
CASSELAGVADTQYF TGTGCCAGCAGTGAACTAGCGGGGGTAGCAGATACGCAGTATTTT many 15 TRBJ2-3 TRBD2 TRBV2